These T cell receptor beta chains were read from a single sample in a study of OX40 agonist ivuxolimab in advanced cancers. Assay: immunoSEQ multiplex PCR; the TCRdb copy retains only in-frame clones and omits some. Of around 30,000 clones in the sample, 86% were seen once. Sequencing was performed on CD4+ or CD8+ T cells sorted from blood, taken in a trial of the OX40 agonist ivuxolimab. The source is an adult with an advanced solid tumor such as melanoma, head and neck, liver or kidney cancer. Both conserved end residues are part of each CDR3. A D gene is named only where the DNA matches it firmly. Part of the rows lack a size; the others show once, few, many or a class for expanded clones.

clone_size j_call v_call d_call cdr3_aa cdr3_nt
. TRBJ2-7 TRBV6-6 . CASSSPGTGVGEQYF TGTGCCAGCAGTTCCCCCGGGACCGGAGTTGGGGAGCAGTACTTC
. TRBJ2-2 TRBV4-2 . CASSHKILRGEAGELFF TGTGCCAGCAGCCATAAGATCCTACGGGGAGAGGCCGGGGAGCTGTTTTTT
. TRBJ2-1 TRBV9 TRBD2 CASSARLAGGSSYNEQFF TGTGCCAGCAGCGCCCGACTAGCGGGGGGGAGCTCCTACAATGAGCAGTTCTTC
. TRBJ1-1 TRBV10-3 . CAISESTVTQSNTEAFF TGTGCCATCAGTGAGTCGACAGTCACTCAATCGAACACTGAAGCTTTCTTT
few TRBJ2-1 TRBV6-4 . CASSVRGQNEQFF TGTGCCAGCAGCGTCCGGGGGCAAAATGAGCAGTTCTTC
. TRBJ2-5 TRBV9 . CASSGGGGGPPRGTQYF TGTGCCAGCAGCGGAGGGGGCGGGGGCCCACCTCGGGGGACCCAGTACTTC
. TRBJ2-3 TRBV4-2 . CASSPYTDTQYF TGTGCCAGCAGCCCTTACACAGATACGCAGTATTTT
. TRBJ2-7 TRBV7-6 . CASSLNLPFHEQYF TGTGCCAGCAGCTTAAACCTCCCGTTCCACGAGCAGTACTTC
. TRBJ2-1 TRBV27 . CASSLGLYNEQFF TGTGCCAGCAGTTTGGGACTTTACAATGAGCAGTTCTTC
. TRBJ2-5 TRBV5-4 . CASTDQAGGPETQYF TGTGCCAGCACCGATCAGGCCGGGGGGCCAGAGACCCAGTACTTC